A single sample is the source of the 15 T cell receptor beta chains below, sequenced in a study of post-analysis software for immune sequencing data. cDNA libraries for TCR beta contained unique molecular identifiers. From the PCR reads, TCRdb called clonotypes with MiXCR, one entry per CDR3 protein. Of roughly 160,000 distinct CDR3 sequences detected, roughly 35% appear once; the ten largest clones hold under 30%. The sample here was blood, taken after autologous hematopoietic stem cell transplantation. These receptors all come from a girl under 18 with multiple sclerosis.

The chain is built from TRBV10-3 and TRBJ2-3; no firm D call. The germline V gene has CDR1 ENHRY and CDR2 SYGVKD. The CDR3 spans 13 residues. V was cut by 4 bases and J by 4 bases, with 9 bases left in between. This CDR3 reads CAISVGAPDTQYF. As DNA, the CDR3 is TGTGCCATCAGTGTTGGAGCTCCAGATACGCAGTATTTT.

The rearrangement joins TRBV20-1 to TRBJ2-5; D is uncertain. V was pared by 1 base and J by 1 base, with 10 bases between. Germline CDR1 and CDR2: DFQATT and SNEGSKA (reference sequence). This CDR3 contains 14 residues. The CDR3 DNA is TGCAGTGCTAGAGTCCGCGGAAGCCAAGAGACCCAGTACTTC. This translates into CSARVRGSQETQYF.

The gene calls are TRBV28 and TRBJ2-5; D remains unclear. V was cut by 6 bases and J by 3 bases, with 17 bases left in between. There are 15 residues in the CDR3. Germline V gene sequence: CDR1 MDHEN, CDR2 SYDVKM. The CDR3 nucleotides read TGTGCCAGCAGCTTGCTCTTCCAAGGGAAAGAGACCCAGTACTTC. Translating gives CASSLLFQGKETQYF.

This clonotype came up a few times. The DNA for the CDR3 is TGTGCCAGCACCACTATGGGGGCCCCAGATACGCAGTATTTT. Amino acid sequence: CASTTMGAPDTQYF. The chain is built from TRBV27 and TRBJ2-3; weak D call: TRBD1 (6 bases). Germline CDR1 and CDR2: MNHEY and SMNVEV (reference sequence). V lost 7 bases to trimming and J lost 4 bases, with 15 bases between them. The CDR3 consists of 14 residues.

In its sample, this clonotype was seen a few times. The chain joins TRBV5-1 to TRBJ2-5; D may be TRBD2 (5 bases). CDR3 length: 14 residues. Germline CDR1 and CDR2: SGHRS and YFSETQ. The germline V and J ends were trimmed by 0 bases and 5 bases, with 11 bases remaining between them. The CDR3 nucleotides read TGCGCCAGCAGCTTGGGAGCATGGGAGGAGACCCAGTACTTC. Amino acid sequence: CASSLGAWEETQYF.

This clonotype has only a few counts. V is TRBV20-1 and J is TRBJ2-5, with D possibly TRBD1 on 6 matching bases. Trimming stripped 4 bases from V and 2 bases from J, with 14 bases between. The CDR3 has 14 amino acids. Looked up from germline, CDR1 is DFQATT and CDR2 is SNEGSKA (reference sequence). For the CDR3, the DNA is TGCAGTGCTACCGTGGCCGGACAGCAAGAGACCCAGTACTTC. Translated: CSATVAGQQETQYF.

This CDR3 is CSVGETSGIYNEQFF. The CDR3 DNA sequence: TGCAGCGTTGGTGAGACTAGCGGGATCTACAATGAGCAGTTCTTC. The chain is built from TRBV29-1 and TRBJ2-1, with 11 bases fitting TRBD2. There are 15 residues in the CDR3. Losses at the gene ends were 4 bases for V and 3 bases for J; bases not matched to a gene: 5. Germline CDR1 reads SQVTM; CDR2 reads ANQGSEA.

Ten or more counts support this clonotype. The chain couples TRBV11-2 to TRBJ2-1, with D unclear. The CDR3 totals 11 residues. Per germline, CDR1 SGHAT and CDR2 FQNNGV. Trimming stripped 5 bases from V and 6 bases from J, with 5 bases between. CDR3 residues: CASSPANEQFF. The CDR3 region has the DNA TGTGCCAGCAGCCCCGCCAATGAGCAGTTCTTC.

This clonotype was observed a handful of times. The J gene is TRBJ2-7, the V gene TRBV28; TRBD1 might be the D (5 bases). Trimming left V 5 bases short and J 5 bases short, with 16 bases between. The germline CDR1 and CDR2 sequences are MDHEN and SYDVKM. This CDR3 contains 14 residues. CDR3 DNA sequence: TGTGCCAGCAGTGGGCAGGGTCCGCGCCACGAGCAGTACTTC. Amino acid sequence: CASSGQGPRHEQYF.

This clonotype was observed a few times. V usage is TRBV7-6 and J usage is TRBJ2-5, with D uncertain. The CDR3 is 14 amino acids. CDR1 is SGHVS and CDR2 is FNYEAQ in the germline V gene. V was shortened by 1 base and J by 4 bases, with 10 bases between the two germline ends. The CDR3 is CASSLGAPRETQYF. The CDR3 DNA reads as TGTGCCAGCAGCTTAGGAGCGCCTCGAGAGACCCAGTACTTC.

This clonotype was seen a handful of times. The rearrangement joins TRBV20-1 to TRBJ2-3; 9 bases map to TRBD2. This CDR3 is 14 amino acids long. V lost 4 bases and J lost 3; bases outside the gene matches: 5. Germline V gene data show CDR1 as DFQATT and CDR2 as SNEGSKA (reference sequence). The CDR3 nucleotides are TGCAGTGCTATTAGCGGGGGTAATACAGATACGCAGTATTTT. The encoded protein is CSAISGGNTDTQYF.

This clonotype was found a few times. The rearrangement uses TRBV7-9 and TRBJ2-6, with TRBD1 matching 9 bases. CDR1 is SEHNR and CDR2 is FQNEAQ in the germline V gene (reference sequence). V lost 4 bases and J lost 3; bases outside the gene matches: 16. The CDR3 runs to 20 residues. The CDR3 nucleotides read TGTGCCAGCAGCTACGCCACCGGGACAGGGAAATTAGTTGGGGCCAACGTCCTGACTTTC. Translated, it gives CASSYATGTGKLVGANVLTF.

This clonotype was observed a handful of times. The chain employs TRBV29-1 and TRBJ2-6; D is ambiguous. V was pared by 2 bases and J by 4 bases, with 3 bases between. CDR1 SQVTM and CDR2 ANQGSEA come from the germline V gene. CDR3 length: 12 residues. DNA for the CDR3: TGCAGCGTTGAAACAGGGGCCAACGTCCTGACTTTC. Translation: CSVETGANVLTF.

This clonotype has a handful of counts. The gene calls are TRBV25-1 and TRBJ2-1; D possibly corresponds to TRBD2 (6 bases). The CDR3 has 13 residues. CDR1 and CDR2 from the germline V gene are MGHDK and SYGVNS. V dropped 6 bases and J dropped 9 bases, with 15 bases sitting between them. The CDR3, as DNA: TGTGCCAGCAGCCTCCTCATGGGGGGTGAGCAGTTCTTC. It codes for CASSLLMGGEQFF. The whole variable domain, filled in from reference TRBV25-1 and TRBJ2-1, reads EADIYQTPRYLVIGTGKKITLECSQTMGHDKMYWYQQDPGMELHLIHYSYGVNSTEKGDLSSESTVSRIRTEHFPLTLESARPSHTSQYLCASSLLMGGEQFFGPGTRLTVL.

This clonotype was detected a few times. The J gene is TRBJ2-3, the V gene TRBV12-3 or TRBV12-4; D remains unclear. The CDR3 has 14 amino acids. Trimming pared 6 bases from V and 2 bases from J, leaving 12 bases between. The CDR3 DNA reads TGTGCCAGCAGCTCCCTGCGGCCCACAGATACGCAGTATTTT. It specifies CASSSLRPTDTQYF.